This T cell receptor (beta chain) appears in the sequencing data of a study of control samples from healthy donors and cancer patients. Generated by immunoSEQ multiplex PCR, the TCRdb table keeps only in-frame clones and is missing some. Here the sample spans roughly 40,000 clones, 80% to 95% being singletons. The CDR3 is made up of 14 amino acids. V was pared by 0 bases and J by 9 bases, with 10 bases between. Germline CDR1 reads SGHNT; CDR2 reads YYREEE (reference sequence). Sequenced material: blood. The chain has TRBV5-4 and TRBJ1-6; no firm D call. This TCR derives from a woman between 50 and 59 years old in good health. The CDR3 is CASSLAYSGSPLHF. In DNA form, the CDR3 reads TGTGCCAGCAGCTTGGCGTATTCTGGTTCACCCCTCCACTTT.